This T cell receptor (beta chain) appears in the sequencing data of a study of blood T cells in healthy people across ages. It was with a sample-barcoded 5' primer and a J-beta primer mix that a second PCR of about 7 to 12 cycles was run. TCRdb redid the calling of the 5' RACE reads with MiXCR, one entry per CDR3 protein. The table records 600,000 to 1,000,000 distinct CDR3 sequences, 20% to 30% of them present only once. Notes on this clonotype: What it recognizes is unknown.

From germline, CDR1 is MGHDK and CDR2 SYGVNS. The CDR3 is 13 amino acids. Trimming took off 3 bases at V and 4 bases at J, with 9 bases between the two ends. Whenever a sample was processed, at least 7 million PBMCs were isolated. Study conclusions and caveats: TCR beta diversity tracked closely with naive T cell percentage. Both naive CD4+ cell counts and diversity were greater in long-lived donors than in aged donors.

A further study also used this sample, focusing on T cells of mothers and their children. From that study: The authors found no persistent microchimeric T cell clones.

Sequencing was carried out using blood. The clonotype comes from a boy younger than 18 in good health. The chain combines TRBV25-1 with TRBJ1-2; maybe TRBD1 (5 bases). CDR3 in amino acids: CASSDRGTYGYTF. The DNA for the CDR3 is TGTGCCAGCAGTGATCGGGGGACCTATGGCTACACCTTC.